This TCR beta chain stems from a study of blood T cell repertoires in COVID-19. For the study at large: The samples span acute and convalescent COVID-19 from the United States, Italy and Spain.

Original handling: Quantification of nucleated cells was approximated via reference gene primer amplification. Profiling relied on immunoSEQ multiplex PCR, and the TCRdb table lists in-frame clones only, not all of them. Clone size and the V and J calls come from that table; the DNA yielded D and trimming. Among 250,000 or so clones listed, around 81% were seen once. CDR1 and CDR2 from the germline V gene are SGHDT and YYEEEE. The length of the CDR3 is 15 residues. With 3 bases clipped from V and 4 bases from J, the junction kept 7 bases outside the gene matches. This clonotype was sampled from a woman aged 55-69 years with active or convalescent COVID-19. The genes are TRBV5-6 and TRBJ1-5; 7 nucleotides line up with TRBD1. The sequenced material came from peripheral blood. The CDR3 DNA is TGTGCCAGCAGCTCGGGGGACAGCCTAAATCAGCCCCAGCATTTT. Protein: CASSSGDSLNQPQHF.